The T cell receptor (beta chain) under discussion was sequenced for a study of T-cell reconstitution after alpha-beta-depleted transplantation in children. This clonotype was picked up many times. CDR1 is MNHEY, CDR2 SVGEGT, per germline. With 2 bases clipped from V and 3 bases from J, the junction kept 2 bases outside the gene matches. The CDR3 runs 14 residues. TCRbeta library construction was performed incorporating unique molecular identifiers. TCRdb itself ran the PCR reads through MiXCR, one entry per CDR3 protein. The sample yields about 120,000 distinct CDR3 sequences, around a tenth seen once.

The chain has TRBV6-2 or TRBV6-3 and TRBJ2-7; 9 bases match TRBD1. Sequenced material: PBMCs from the stem cell graft donor, taken from the stem cell graft. This clonotype originated in a human donor who donated a stem cell graft to a child with acute lymphoblastic leukemia. The CDR3 region is CASSYVGQGYEQYF. CDR3 DNA sequence: TGTGCCAGCAGTTACGTGGGACAGGGCTACGAGCAGTACTTC.